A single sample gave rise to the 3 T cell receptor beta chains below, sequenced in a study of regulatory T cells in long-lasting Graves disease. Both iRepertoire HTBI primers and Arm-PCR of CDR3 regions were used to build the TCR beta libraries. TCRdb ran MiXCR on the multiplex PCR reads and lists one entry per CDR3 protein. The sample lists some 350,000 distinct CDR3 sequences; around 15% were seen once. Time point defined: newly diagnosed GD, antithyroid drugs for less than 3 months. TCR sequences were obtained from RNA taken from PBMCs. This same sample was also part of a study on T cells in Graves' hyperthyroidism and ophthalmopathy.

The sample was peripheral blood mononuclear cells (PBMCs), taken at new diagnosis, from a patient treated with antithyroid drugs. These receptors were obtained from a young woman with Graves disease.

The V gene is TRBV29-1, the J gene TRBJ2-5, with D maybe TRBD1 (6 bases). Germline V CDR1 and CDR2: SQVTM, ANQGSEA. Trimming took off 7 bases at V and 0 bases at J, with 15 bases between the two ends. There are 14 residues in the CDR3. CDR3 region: CSGWDTGNQETQYF. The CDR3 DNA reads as TGCAGCGGTTGGGACACAGGGAACCAAGAGACCCAGTACTTC. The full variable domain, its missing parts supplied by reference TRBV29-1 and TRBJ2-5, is SAVISQKPSRDICQRGTSLTIQCQVDSQVTMMFWYRQQPGQSLTLIATANQGSEATYESGFVIDKFPISRPNLTFSTLTVSNMSPEDSSIYLCSGWDTGNQETQYFGPGTRLLVL.

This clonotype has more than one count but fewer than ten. The CDR3 loop reads CASSFGELTGNTIYF. The CDR3 DNA sequence: TGTGCCAGCAGTTTCGGAGAGTTAACAGGAAACACCATATATTTT. This sequence joins TRBV6-5 and TRBJ1-3, with D uncertain. The CDR3 extends over 15 amino acids. Per the germline V gene, CDR1 is MNHEY and CDR2 is SVGAGI. V lost 4 bases, J lost 4 bases, and 14 bases lay in between.

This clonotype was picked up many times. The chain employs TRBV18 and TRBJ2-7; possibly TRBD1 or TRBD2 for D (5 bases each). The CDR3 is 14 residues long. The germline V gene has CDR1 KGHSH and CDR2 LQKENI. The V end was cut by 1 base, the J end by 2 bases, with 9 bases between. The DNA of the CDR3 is TGTGCCAGCTCACCACGGCCGGGACCCTACGAGCAGTACTTC. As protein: CASSPRPGPYEQYF.